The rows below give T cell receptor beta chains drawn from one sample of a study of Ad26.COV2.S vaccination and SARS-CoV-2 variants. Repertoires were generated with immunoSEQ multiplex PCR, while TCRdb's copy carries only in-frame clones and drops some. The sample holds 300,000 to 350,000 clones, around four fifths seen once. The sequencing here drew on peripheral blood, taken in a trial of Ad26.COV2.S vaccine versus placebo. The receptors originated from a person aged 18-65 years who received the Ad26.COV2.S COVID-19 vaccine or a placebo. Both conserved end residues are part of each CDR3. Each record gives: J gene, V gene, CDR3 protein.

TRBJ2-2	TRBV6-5	CASRAGGLNTGELFF
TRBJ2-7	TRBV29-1	CSVELKYEQYF
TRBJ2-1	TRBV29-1	CSVESGGAIYNEQFF
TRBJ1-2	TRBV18	CASSRSQSGQTNYGYTF
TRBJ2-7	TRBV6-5	CASKTGTGTYEQYF
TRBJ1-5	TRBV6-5	CASKVRQYSNQPQHF
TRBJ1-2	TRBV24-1	CATSEQGSQDLRGYTF
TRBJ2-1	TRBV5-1	CASSLAPAGGPGSFINEQFF
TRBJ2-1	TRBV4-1	CASSQDSGGHYNEQFF
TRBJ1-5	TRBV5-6	CASSLAGASNQPQHF
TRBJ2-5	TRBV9	CASSVYGLQETQYF
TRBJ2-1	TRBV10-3	CAIRTSSYNEQFF
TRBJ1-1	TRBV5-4	CASSREGGREAFF
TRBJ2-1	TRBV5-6	CASSLLAGGYNEQFF
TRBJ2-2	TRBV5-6	CASRGLGLYTGELFF
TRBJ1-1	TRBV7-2	CASSLMSTEAFF
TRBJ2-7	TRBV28	CASSARDSAHYEQYF
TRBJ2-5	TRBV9	CASSVPPGETQYF
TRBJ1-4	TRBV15	CATSRDGPANEKLFF
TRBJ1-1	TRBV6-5	CASSLTEDTEAFF
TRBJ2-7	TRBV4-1	CASRITILAGGYEQYF
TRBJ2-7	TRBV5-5	CASSFPRTMGYEQYF
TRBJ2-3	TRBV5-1	CASQWDPGIISTDTQYF
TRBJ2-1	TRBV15	CATSIPGGPNEQFF
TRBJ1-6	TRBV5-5	CASSLTRDLGSPLHF
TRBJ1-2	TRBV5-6	CASSFRGSGGYTF
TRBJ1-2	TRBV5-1	CASSDRQGLSYTF
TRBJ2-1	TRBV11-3	CASSPGLAGGLNEQFF
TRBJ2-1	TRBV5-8	CASTLGPGYEQFF
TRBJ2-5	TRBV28	CASSSLSGGASETQYF
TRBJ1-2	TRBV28	CASRTNGRGHGYTF
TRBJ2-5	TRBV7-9	CASSTSSGGSQETQYF
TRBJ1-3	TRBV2	CASSVNRLMRGNTIYF
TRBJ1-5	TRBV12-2	CASRFTARTGRTRYQPQHF
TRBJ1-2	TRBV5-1	CASSLGTPQNYGYTF
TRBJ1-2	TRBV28	CASSQRGLYGYTF
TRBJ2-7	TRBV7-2	CASSLGPGVLEQYF
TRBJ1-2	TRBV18	CASSPQERLGYGYTF
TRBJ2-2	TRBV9	CASSVAKGGGELFF
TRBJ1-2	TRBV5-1	CASSFGPLGSGYTF
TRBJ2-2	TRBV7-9	CASSLERLGTGELFF
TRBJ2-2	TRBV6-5	CASKRLAANTGELFF
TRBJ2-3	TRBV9	CASSVGPTDGDTQYF
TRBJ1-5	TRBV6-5	CASSWTTGNNQPQHF
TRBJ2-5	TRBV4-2	CASSQDWGGGATETQYF
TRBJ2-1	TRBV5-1	CASSLGLAGGNEQFF
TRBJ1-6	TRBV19	CASRSPGTNSPLHF
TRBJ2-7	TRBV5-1	CASSPRQGANEQYF
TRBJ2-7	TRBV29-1	CSGKGTGSSYEQYF
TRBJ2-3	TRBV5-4	CASRPGTSGTDTQYF
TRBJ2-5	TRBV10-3	CAISESVLAGGQETQYF
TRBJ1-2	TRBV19	CASRAHSYGYTF
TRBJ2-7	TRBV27	CASSLGTGGREQYF
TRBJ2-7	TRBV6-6	CASSYLEEQYF
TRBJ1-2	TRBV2	CASSAYRGDYGYTF